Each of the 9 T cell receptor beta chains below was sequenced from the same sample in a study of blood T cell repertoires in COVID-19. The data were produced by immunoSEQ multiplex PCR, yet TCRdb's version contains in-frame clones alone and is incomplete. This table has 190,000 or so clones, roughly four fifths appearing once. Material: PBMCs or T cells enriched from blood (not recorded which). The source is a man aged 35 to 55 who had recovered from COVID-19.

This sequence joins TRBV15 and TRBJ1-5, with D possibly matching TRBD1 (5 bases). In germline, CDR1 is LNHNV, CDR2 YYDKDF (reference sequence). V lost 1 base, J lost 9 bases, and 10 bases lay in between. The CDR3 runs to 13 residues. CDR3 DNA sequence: TGTGCCACCAGCAGAGGGGGCCCGGGGCCCCAGCATTTT. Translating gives CATSRGGPGPQHF. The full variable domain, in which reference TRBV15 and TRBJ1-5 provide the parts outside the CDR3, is DAMVIQNPRYQVTQFGKPVTLSCSQTLNHNVMYWYQQKSSQAPKLLFHYYDKDFNNEADTPDNFQSRRPNTSFCFLDIRSPGLGDTAMYLCATSRGGPGPQHFGDGTRLSIL.

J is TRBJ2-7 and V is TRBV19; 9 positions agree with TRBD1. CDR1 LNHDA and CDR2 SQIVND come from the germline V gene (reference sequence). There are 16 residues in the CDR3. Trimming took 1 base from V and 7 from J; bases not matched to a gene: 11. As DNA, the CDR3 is TGTGCCAGTAGTATAGGCCCCGGGACAGGGTCGGAAGAGCAGTACTTC. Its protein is CASSIGPGTGSEEQYF. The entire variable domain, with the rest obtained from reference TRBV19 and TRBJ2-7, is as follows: DGGITQSPKYLFRKEGQNVTLSCEQNLNHDAMYWYRQDPGQGLRLIYYSQIVNDFQKGDIAEGYSVSREKKESFPLTVTSAQKNPTAFYLCASSIGPGTGSEEQYFGPGTRLTVT.

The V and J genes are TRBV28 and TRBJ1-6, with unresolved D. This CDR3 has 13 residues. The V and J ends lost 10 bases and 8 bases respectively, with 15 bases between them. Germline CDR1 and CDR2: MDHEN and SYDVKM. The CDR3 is CATRRSRDSPLHF. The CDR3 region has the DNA TGTGCCACCCGTCGATCCCGGGATTCACCCCTCCACTTT.

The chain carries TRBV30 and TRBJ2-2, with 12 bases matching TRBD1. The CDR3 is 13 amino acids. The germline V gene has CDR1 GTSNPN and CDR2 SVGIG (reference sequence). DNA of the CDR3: TGTGTCGCCGGGACAGGGGGCCCCGGGGAGCTGTTTTTT. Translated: CVAGTGGPGELFF.

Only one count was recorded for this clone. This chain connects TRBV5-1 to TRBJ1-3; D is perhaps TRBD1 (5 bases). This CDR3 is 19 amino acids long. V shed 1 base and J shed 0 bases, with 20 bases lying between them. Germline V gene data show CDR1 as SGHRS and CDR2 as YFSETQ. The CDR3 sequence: CASSLQSPTGAYSGNTIYF. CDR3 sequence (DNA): TGCGCCAGCAGCTTGCAGTCTCCCACAGGCGCGTACTCTGGAAACACCATATATTTT.

CDR3 in amino acids: CASSIGGQPQHF. The CDR3 bases are TGTGCCAGTAGTATAGGAGGGCAGCCCCAGCATTTT. V usage is TRBV19 and J usage is TRBJ1-5; D unclear. The CDR3 runs 12 residues. Looked up from germline, CDR1 is LNHDA and CDR2 is SQIVND (reference sequence). V was clipped by 1 base and J by 7 bases, with 5 bases between them.

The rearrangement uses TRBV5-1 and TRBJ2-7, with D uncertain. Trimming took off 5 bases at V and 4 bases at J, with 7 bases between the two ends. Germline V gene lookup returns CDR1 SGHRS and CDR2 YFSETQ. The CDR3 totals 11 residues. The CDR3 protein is CASRSQYEQYF. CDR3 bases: TGCGCCAGCAGGTCTCAGTACGAGCAGTACTTC. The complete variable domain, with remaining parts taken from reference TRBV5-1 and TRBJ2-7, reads KAGVTQTPRYLIKTRGQQVTLSCSPISGHRSVSWYQQTPGQGLQFLFEYFSETQRNKGNFPGRFSGRQFSNSRSEMNVSTLELGDSALYLCASRSQYEQYFGPGTRLTVT.

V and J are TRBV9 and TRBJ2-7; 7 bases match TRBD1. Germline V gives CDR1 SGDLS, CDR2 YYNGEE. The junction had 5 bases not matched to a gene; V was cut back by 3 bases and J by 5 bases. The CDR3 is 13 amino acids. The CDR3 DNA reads TGTGCCAGCAGCGCACCAACAGGGGACGAGCAGTACTTC. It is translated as CASSAPTGDEQYF.

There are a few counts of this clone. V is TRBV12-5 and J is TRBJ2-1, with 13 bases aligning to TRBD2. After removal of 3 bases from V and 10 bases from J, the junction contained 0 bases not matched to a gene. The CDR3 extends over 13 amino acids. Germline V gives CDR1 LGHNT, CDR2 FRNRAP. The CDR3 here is CASGLLAGGEQFF. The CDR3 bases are TGTGCTAGTGGTTTACTAGCGGGAGGGGAGCAGTTCTTC. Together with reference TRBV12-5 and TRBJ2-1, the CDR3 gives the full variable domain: DARVTQTPRHKVTEMGQEVTMRCQPILGHNTVFWYRQTMMQGLELLAYFRNRAPLDDSGMPKDRFSAEMPDATLATLKIQPSEPRDSAVYFCASGLLAGGEQFFGPGTRLTVL.